This T cell receptor (beta chain) was documented in a study of T cell responses to AZD1222 COVID-19 vaccine (dated by TCRdb to the early 2020s). Study-wide context: Because spike-specific TCR depth and breadth did not differ between the two schedules, AZD1222 recipients who got a second dose at roughly 4 weeks were pooled with those who got a second dose at roughly 12 weeks. TCR sequencing was performed for 230 to 250 trial participants, of whom 200 to 210 were given two doses of AZD1222 and approximately 25 were given two doses of MenACWY control vaccine. Trial participants were enrolled by age into subgroups of 18-55, 56-69 and 70-plus years, and around 150, 29 and 61 TCR-sequenced participants, respectively, were included in these subgroups. The research as a whole found: A significant rise in spike-specific TCR breadth and depth was observed after two AZD1222 doses relative to day 0 and relative to MenACWY recipients. Reportedly, close to half of the unique spike-specific TCRs recognized epitopes lying outside the regions that are mutated in the B.1.351 and B.1.1.7 variants. In the small 56-69-year group, the increase in depth fell short of significance, most likely because of low power. Because no day 14 peak-response samples were available, repertoires were characterized only after the peak T cell response. Only six or seven AZD1222 recipients were SARS-CoV-2 seropositive at baseline, limiting conclusions about previously exposed vaccinees. The vaccine-associated CD4 TCRs covered the entire spike protein, and the dominant responses fell in regions 160-218 and 743-854. Participants were mostly white British, with more females than males. The authors suggested clonal diversity may have been underestimated.

The CDR3 regions of human TCRbeta chains were analyzed by immunosequencing. The original pipeline was this. Repertoire TCRs were checked for matches against a reference library of SARS-CoV-2-specific TCRs that had been generated using the MIRA antigen-specificity platform. Breadth was defined as the fraction of unique TCRs that were SARS-CoV-2-associated, and depth was defined as the fraction of total T cells that were SARS-CoV-2-associated. Each spike-specific TCR was assigned to its reactive spike region and to a CD4 or CD8 class using the MIRA data. Log10-transformed breadth and depth values were compared by one-way ANOVA with Sidak's multiple comparisons tests. TCRdb took this table from immuneACCESS and kept in-frame rearrangements with V and J called. Such tables lack part of the clones; where checked against another copy, unresolved V genes explain under half of the gap, and the rest is unexplained. For V, J and clone size, that table is used; D and trimming come from the DNA. The sample profile shows tens of thousands of clones; around 82% of them were found once. The ten largest account for approximately 3.9% of the sample.

With regard to this clone: Its binding antigen is unknown. Base qualities are not at hand, and no much larger clone is one base apart.

Spanning cysteine to phenylalanine, the CDR3 consists of 14 amino acids. The DNA shown is the 42-base CDR3, in frame from base 1. Based on the germline V gene, the CDR1 and CDR2 sequences are SGHTA and FQGNSA. V is reduced by 5 bases and J by 3 bases, leaving a spacing of 14 bases between them. Read against the paper, the sample's time point label means: baseline before first vaccination. Vaccinee samples were obtained from the UK trials COV001 and COV002, which included a single-blind randomized controlled phase 2/3 trial of AZD1222 (ChAdOx1 nCoV-19) in healthy adults. For TCRbeta chain sequencing, PBMC samples from trial participants were taken at day 0 and at day 28 after the second dose.

Recombination linked TRBV7-2 to TRBJ2-7, and the D gene may be TRBD2, 6 bases matching. Sequences were derived from peripheral blood, sampled on day 0 of AZD1222 vaccination. This sequence was found in an adult in good health. CDR3 protein: CASSPGTGFYEQYF. The sequenced DNA is TGTGCCAGCAGCCCCGGGACTGGCTTCTACGAGCAGTACTTC. The entire variable domain, with the stretches around the CDR3 drawn from the reference TRBV7-2 and TRBJ2-7 proteins, is GAGVSQSPSNKVTEKGKDVELRCDPISGHTALYWYRQSLGQGLEFLIYFQGNSAPDKSGLPSDRFSAERTGGSVSTLTIQRTQQEDSAVYLCASSPGTGFYEQYFGPGTRLTVT.